These 10 T cell receptor beta chains were sequenced from one sample in a study of technical replicates of blood from several donors. Sequencing used immunoSEQ multiplex PCR; TCRdb keeps in-frame clones, though not all of them. The sample shows almost 85,000 clones, 97% of them seen only once. The sequencing input was T cells isolated from PBMCs. The receptors originated from a human donor in good health.

The rearrangement links TRBV4-1 to TRBJ2-4; 13 bases map to TRBD2. Germline-derived CDR1 and CDR2 are MGHRA and YSYEKL. The length of the CDR3 is 17 residues. V shed 1 base and J 3 bases; nucleotides not matched to a gene: 3. The CDR3 DNA follows: TGCGCCAGCAGCCAAGCGGGACTAGCGGGATTCAAAAACATTCAGTACTTC. Its translation: CASSQAGLAGFKNIQYF.

The rearrangement links TRBV7-8 to TRBJ2-5; the match to TRBD1 covers 10 bases. This CDR3 contains 17 residues. Trimming took 4 bases from V and 0 from J; bases not matched to a gene: 8. Germline V lookup: CDR1 SGHVS, CDR2 FQNEAQ. CDR3 nucleotides: TGTGCCAGCAGCTGGGGGACAGGGGAAGGGTACCAAGAGACCCAGTACTTC. Its translation: CASSWGTGEGYQETQYF.

The sample holds one count of this clone. V and J are TRBV4-1 and TRBJ1-2; no clear D. This CDR3 is built from 15 residues. Looked up from germline, CDR1 is MGHRA and CDR2 is YSYEKL. Trimming pared 1 base from V and 8 bases from J, leaving 17 bases between. CDR3 sequence (DNA): TGCGCCAGCAGCCAAGCAGGCAGTTCCCTATGGGGCTACACCTTC. Translation gives CASSQAGSSLWGYTF.

The CDR3 coding sequence is TGCGCCAGCAGCTTGGGACAGTTCTACGAGCAGTACTTC. It translates to CASSLGQFYEQYF. The chain recombines TRBV5-1 with TRBJ2-7, with a possible D match to TRBD1 (5 bases). The germline CDR1 and CDR2 sequences are SGHRS and YFSETQ. V dropped 0 bases and J dropped 3 bases, with 7 bases sitting between them. The CDR3 loop spans 13 amino acids.

The chain combines TRBV7-9 with TRBJ1-1; a possible D gene is TRBD1 (5 bases). There are 14 residues in the CDR3. Germline V gives CDR1 SEHNR, CDR2 FQNEAQ (reference sequence). V lost 4 bases and J 0 bases, leaving 9 bases between the germline ends. The DNA of the CDR3 is TGTGCCAGCAGCTCACAGGTTATGAACACTGAAGCTTTCTTT. Protein: CASSSQVMNTEAFF.

This chain joins TRBV11-2 and TRBJ2-7; D perhaps matches TRBD2 (7 bases). The length of the CDR3 is 14 residues. Trimming cost V 7 bases and J 3 bases, with 16 bases left between them. Germline V CDR1 and CDR2: SGHAT, FQNNGV. The CDR3 nucleotides are TGTGCCAGCACCAGGGCGGGGGCGGGCTACGAGCAGTACTTC. It yields the protein CASTRAGAGYEQYF.

The chain has TRBV2 and TRBJ1-5, with 9 bases fitting TRBD1. The CDR3 has 13 residues. Germline V gene data show CDR1 as SNHLY and CDR2 as FYNNEI. V dropped 6 bases and J dropped 5; count of bases not matched to a gene: 2. The CDR3 DNA reads as TGTGCCAGCAGAGGGACAGGGTATCAGCCCCAGCATTTT. As protein: CASRGTGYQPQHF.

The chain recombines TRBV19 with TRBJ1-1, with 11 bases identical to TRBD1. CDR3 length equals 14 residues. Germline V gene sequence: CDR1 LNHDA, CDR2 SQIVND (reference sequence). Losses at the gene ends were 5 bases for V and 9 bases for J; bases not matched to a gene: 8. CDR3 sequence: CASSAGTGGRKAFF. DNA of the CDR3: TGTGCCAGTAGTGCCGGGACAGGGGGACGGAAAGCTTTCTTT.

This rearrangement joins TRBV2 to TRBJ2-2; 8 bases match TRBD1. Germline loops: CDR1 SNHLY, CDR2 FYNNEI. The CDR3 is made up of 15 amino acids. V shed 6 bases and J 1 base; nucleotides not matched to a gene: 4. The CDR3 region is CASSGQGVNTGELFF. The DNA for the CDR3 is TGTGCCAGCAGCGGACAGGGAGTGAACACCGGGGAGCTGTTTTTT.

V is TRBV7-8 and J is TRBJ2-5, with 10 bases lining up with TRBD1. The CDR3 spans 15 residues. V was pared by 5 bases and J by 5 bases, with 8 bases of the junction left unmatched. The V gene's germline CDR1 is SGHVS and CDR2 FQNEAQ. The CDR3 reads CASSSWTGGVETQYF. Here the CDR3 DNA reads TGTGCCAGCAGCAGTTGGACAGGGGGAGTCGAGACCCAGTACTTC.